This T cell receptor (beta chain) emerged from a study of cytomegalovirus exposure and HLA in healthy donors. Study observations and caveats: The authors later linked a missense DCLRE1C variant to TCR beta V- and J-gene trimming. A later analysis found common viral pathogens apparently linked to several of the most significant clusters.

Samples came from healthy bone marrow donors. The PCR ran on 60 Vbeta and 13 Jbeta primers. In the original analysis: In a later analysis, the count reached 75 million to 90 million unique TCR beta chains, with about 12 million shared. Clones were sequenced by immunoSEQ multiplex PCR, and TCRdb holds only the in-frame ones, with some missing. That table is the source of V, J and clone size, and D and trimming were worked out from the DNA. The sample yields some 120,000 clones, roughly 80% seen once. For this clone: Its cognate antigen is unknown.

The V gene lost 2 bases and the J gene lost 7 bases, with 17 bases spanning the gap. In germline, CDR1 is MNHEY, CDR2 SVGAGI. This CDR3 has 15 amino acids. Sequencing was carried out using PBMCs. The chain combines TRBV6-5 with TRBJ1-1; TRBD1 is a possible D gene (5 bases). The clonotype was recovered from a man between 25 and 39 years old in good health and CMV-seronegative. CDR3 DNA: TGTGCCAGCAGTTACCAAAGACGACAGCCACGTGAAGCTTTCTTT. It specifies CASSYQRRQPREAFF.